The sequence of this T cell receptor beta chain was determined in a study of T-cell reconstitution after alpha-beta-depleted transplantation in children. As it was prepared, the TCRbeta library received unique molecular identifiers. MiXCR was run by TCRdb on the PCR reads, yielding one entry per CDR3 protein. The sample holds some 490,000 distinct CDR3 sequences, around 13% seen once. This clonotype was seen more than once but under ten times. The CDR3 spans 16 residues. Germline V gives CDR1 ENHRY, CDR2 SYGVKD. The junction had 10 bases not matched to a gene; V was cut back by 2 bases and J by 5 bases.

The genes are TRBV10-3 and TRBJ2-7; the match to TRBD1 covers 9 bases. This TCR came from a human donor who donated a stem cell graft to a child with combined immunodeficiency. The source material was PBMCs from the stem cell graft donor, sampled from the stem cell graft. This CDR3 is CAISERGTGGINEQYF. Written as DNA, the CDR3 is TGTGCCATCAGTGAGCGCGGAACAGGGGGCATAAACGAGCAGTACTTC.